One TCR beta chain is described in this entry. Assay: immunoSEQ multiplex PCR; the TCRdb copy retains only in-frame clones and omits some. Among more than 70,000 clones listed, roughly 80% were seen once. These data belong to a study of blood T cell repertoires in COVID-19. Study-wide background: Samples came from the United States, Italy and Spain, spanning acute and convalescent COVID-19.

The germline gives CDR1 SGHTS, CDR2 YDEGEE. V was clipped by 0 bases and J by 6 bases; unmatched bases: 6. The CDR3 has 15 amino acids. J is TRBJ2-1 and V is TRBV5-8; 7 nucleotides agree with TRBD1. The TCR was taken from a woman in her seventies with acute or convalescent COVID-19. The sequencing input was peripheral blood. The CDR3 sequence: CASSLVPPGGNEQFF. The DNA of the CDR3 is TGTGCCAGCAGCTTGGTCCCCCCAGGGGGCAATGAGCAGTTCTTC.